Each of the 21 T cell receptor beta chains below was sequenced from the same sample in a study of OX40 agonist ivuxolimab in advanced cancers. Assay: immunoSEQ multiplex PCR; the TCRdb copy retains only in-frame clones and omits some. The table shows some 80,000 clones, with approximately 91% occurring only once. The sequences come from CD4+ or CD8+ T cells sorted from blood, collected in a trial of the OX40 agonist ivuxolimab. The receptors were gathered from an adult with an advanced solid tumor such as melanoma, head and neck, liver or kidney cancer.

The chain combines TRBV7-9 with TRBJ2-2, with TRBD2 matching over 10 bases. CDR1 and CDR2 from the germline V gene are SEHNR and FQNEAQ (reference sequence). The CDR3 runs 16 residues. Trimming removed 3 bases from V and 6 bases from J; junction bases left unmatched: 7. CDR3 nucleotides: TGTGCCAGCAGCTTCCCTAGCGGGAGCGGGTCCGGGGAGCTGTTTTTT. This translates into CASSFPSGSGSGELFF.

The genes are TRBV9 and TRBJ1-2; 10 nucleotides line up with TRBD1. The length of the CDR3 is 17 residues. CDR1 SGDLS and CDR2 YYNGEE come from the germline V gene. Trimming cost V 4 bases and J 0 bases; bases outside gene matches: 9. This CDR3 reads CASSPREGTGANYGYTF. CDR3 nucleotide sequence: TGTGCCAGCAGCCCACGGGAGGGGACAGGGGCTAACTATGGCTACACCTTC.

The rearrangement uses TRBV5-1 and TRBJ1-5; 7 positions agree with TRBD1. The CDR3 is made up of 15 amino acids. Germline CDR1 is SGHRS and CDR2 is YFSETQ. V lost 5 bases to trimming and J lost 1 base; unmatched junction nucleotides: 6. The DNA for the CDR3 is TGCGCCAGCAGGAGAACAGGGGAAAGCAATCAGCCCCAGCATTTT. Its protein product is CASRRTGESNQPQHF.

This clone has just one count. The V and J genes are TRBV18 and TRBJ1-2; the D gene is possibly TRBD1 (6 bases). V gave up 3 bases and J gave up 5 bases, with 16 bases separating them. Germline-derived CDR1 and CDR2 are KGHSH and LQKENI. CDR3 length equals 15 residues. CDR3 nucleotide sequence: TGTGCCAGCTCACCGTCACGGGGGGCGCGGTATGGCTACACCTTC. Its protein product is CASSPSRGARYGYTF.

This CDR3 reads CASSHYGASSYEQYF. The CDR3, as DNA: TGTGCCAGCAGCCATTACGGGGCCAGCTCCTACGAGCAGTACTTC. The rearrangement links TRBV11-2 to TRBJ2-7; the D gene could be TRBD1 or TRBD2 (5 bases each). The CDR3 sequence is 15 residues long. Germline V gene data show CDR1 as SGHAT and CDR2 as FQNNGV. V shed 5 bases and J shed 0 bases, with 14 bases lying between them.

The chain recombines TRBV7-8 with TRBJ2-7; possibly TRBD1 or TRBD2 for D (5 bases each). V lost 10 bases and J lost 6, with 25 bases in between. This CDR3 comprises 15 residues. In germline, CDR1 is SGHVS, CDR2 FQNEAQ. The CDR3 bases are TGTGCCACCCGTACCCGAGGGAGAGGGGAAGGCGAGCAGTACTTC. It specifies CATRTRGRGEGEQYF.

This sequence joins TRBV5-4 and TRBJ1-2; 8 bases match TRBD1. Germline values: CDR1 SGHNT, CDR2 YYREEE (reference sequence). V dropped 4 bases and J dropped 2; count of bases not matched to a gene: 7. The CDR3 extends over 15 amino acids. CDR3 protein: CASSAGQGWNYGYTF. In DNA form, the CDR3 reads TGTGCCAGCAGCGCAGGACAGGGCTGGAACTATGGCTACACCTTC. Full variable domain (outside the CDR3, taken from reference TRBV5-4 and TRBJ1-2): ETGVTQSPTHLIKTRGQQVTLRCSSQSGHNTVSWYQQALGQGPQFIFQYYREEENGRGNFPPRFSGLQFPNYSSELNVNALELDDSALYLCASSAGQGWNYGYTFGSGTRLTVV.

The rearrangement joins TRBV19 to TRBJ1-2, with TRBD1 matching 7 bases. Trimming at V came to 10 bases and at J to 6 bases, leaving 8 bases not matched to a gene. There are 12 residues in the CDR3. Per the germline V gene, CDR1 is LNHDA and CDR2 is SQIVND (reference sequence). Here the CDR3 reads CATQGVYDGYTF. In nucleotides, the CDR3 is TGTGCCACCCAGGGGGTTTATGATGGCTACACCTTC.

The chain carries TRBV7-2 and TRBJ2-7, with 8 positions matching TRBD2. The trim removed 1 base at V and 2 bases at J, leaving 7 bases unmatched. The CDR3 has 16 amino acids. Germline CDR1 and CDR2: SGHTA and FQGNSA. In DNA, the CDR3 is TGTGCCAGCAGCTTAGAGGGTCTAGCGGGCGCCTACGAGCAGTACTTC. Translated: CASSLEGLAGAYEQYF.

The chain links TRBV29-1 to TRBJ1-1; no definite D call. This CDR3 region has 12 residues. The V end lost 6 bases, the J end lost 5 bases, and 13 bases lay between the germline ends. Germline CDR1 is SQVTM and CDR2 is ANQGSEA. The CDR3 here is CSVGLTGTEAFF. The CDR3 bases are TGCAGCGTGGGTTTGACTGGTACTGAAGCTTTCTTT.

The chain joins TRBV30 to TRBJ1-1; no clear D. The ends were cut back, 0 bases at V and 8 bases at J, with 13 bases in the middle. Germline V CDR1 and CDR2: GTSNPN, SVGIG (reference sequence). The CDR3 sequence is 13 residues long. CDR3 sequence: CAWSVWERPEAFF. In nucleotides, the CDR3 is TGTGCCTGGAGTGTATGGGAGCGCCCAGAAGCTTTCTTT.

The chain uses TRBV6-1 and TRBJ2-1, with 8 bases identical to TRBD2. The CDR3 contains 12 residues. V was clipped by 8 bases and J by 10 bases; unmatched bases: 7. Germline-derived CDR1 and CDR2 are MNHNS and SASEGT. The CDR3 here is CASRTRLAEQFF. The DNA for the CDR3 is TGTGCCAGCCGGACCCGACTAGCGGAGCAGTTCTTC.

The chain combines TRBV29-1 with TRBJ2-1; weak D call: TRBD1 (5 bases). This CDR3 comprises 13 residues. Germline V gives CDR1 SQVTM, CDR2 ANQGSEA. V was trimmed by 0 bases and J by 6 bases, leaving 9 bases between them. CDR3 in amino acids: CSVEEWGGNEQFF. CDR3 bases: TGCAGCGTTGAAGAGTGGGGCGGCAATGAGCAGTTCTTC.

V gene TRBV7-8 combines with J gene TRBJ1-1; 10 bases fit TRBD1. With 3 bases clipped from V and 8 bases from J, the junction kept 6 bases outside the gene matches. This CDR3 spans 14 amino acids. Per the germline V gene, CDR1 is SGHVS and CDR2 is FQNEAQ. The CDR3 loop is CASSLSSGQGEAFF. CDR3 sequence (DNA): TGTGCCAGCAGCTTGTCCTCGGGACAGGGGGAAGCTTTCTTT.

J is TRBJ1-6 and V is TRBV6-5; no firm D call. This CDR3 region has 14 residues. V lost 6 bases and J lost 0, with 6 bases in between. CDR1 is MNHEY, CDR2 SVGAGI, per germline. The CDR3 nucleotides are TGTGCCAGCAGCCGTAGCTCCTATAATTCACCCCTCCACTTT. It is translated as CASSRSSYNSPLHF.

This clone was seen more than once but under ten times. The chain is built from TRBV30 and TRBJ1-1, with 8 bases matching TRBD1. CDR1 is GTSNPN, CDR2 SVGIG, per germline (reference sequence). J lost 1 base, V lost 2 bases, and 3 bases had no gene match. The length of the CDR3 is 14 residues. This chain's CDR3 is CAWSPGQANTEAFF. For the CDR3, the DNA is TGTGCCTGGAGTCCGGGACAGGCGAACACTGAAGCTTTCTTT. The variable domain in full, with the rest retrieved from reference TRBV30 and TRBJ1-1, is SQTIHQWPATLVQPVGSPLSLECTVEGTSNPNLYWYRQAAGRGLQLLFYSVGIGQISSEVPQNLSASRPQDRQFILSSKKLLLSDSGFYLCAWSPGQANTEAFFGQGTRLTVV.

The J gene is TRBJ1-4, the V gene TRBV5-1, with 9 positions matching TRBD1. J was trimmed by 5 bases and V by 3 bases; bases with no gene match: 2. Germline V gives CDR1 SGHRS, CDR2 YFSETQ. The CDR3 has 14 residues. The CDR3 DNA reads as TGCGCCAGCAGCTCCGGGACAGGGAATGAAAAACTGTTTTTT. Its translation is CASSSGTGNEKLFF. Based on the CDR3 plus reference TRBV5-1 and TRBJ1-4, the full variable domain is KAGVTQTPRYLIKTRGQQVTLSCSPISGHRSVSWYQQTPGQGLQFLFEYFSETQRNKGNFPGRFSGRQFSNSRSEMNVSTLELGDSALYLCASSSGTGNEKLFFGSGTQLSVL.

This chain connects TRBV28 to TRBJ1-4; 7 bases are shared with TRBD1. Germline CDR1 and CDR2: MDHEN and SYDVKM. V lost 5 bases and J lost 3; bases outside the gene matches: 3. The CDR3 is made up of 14 amino acids. CDR3 in amino acids: CASSNRGSNEKLFF. The CDR3, as DNA: TGTGCCAGCAGTAACAGGGGATCTAATGAAAAACTGTTTTTT. Drawing the rest from reference TRBV28 and TRBJ1-4, the complete variable domain is DVKVTQSSRYLVKRTGEKVFLECVQDMDHENMFWYRQDPGLGLRLIYFSYDVKMKEKGDIPEGYSVSREKKERFSLILESASTNQTSMYLCASSNRGSNEKLFFGSGTQLSVL.

This clone was counted a few times. The gene calls are TRBV11-2 and TRBJ2-7; TRBD2 matches 8 bases. Per the germline V gene, CDR1 is SGHAT and CDR2 is FQNNGV. CDR3 length: 16 amino acids. After removal of 4 bases from V and 2 bases from J, the junction contained 10 bases not matched to a gene. The CDR3 DNA reads as TGTGCCAGCAGCTATTCCGGGACTAGGGGAACCTACGAGCAGTACTTC. It encodes CASSYSGTRGTYEQYF.

J is TRBJ1-5 and V is TRBV28; 8 bases align to TRBD1. The V and J ends lost 6 bases and 0 bases, in that order; junction bases with no gene match: 4. Germline V gives CDR1 MDHEN, CDR2 SYDVKM. The CDR3 extends over 15 amino acids. CDR3 in amino acids: CASSKQGGSNQPQHF. CDR3 DNA: TGTGCCAGCAGCAAACAGGGGGGTAGCAATCAGCCCCAGCATTTT.

The chain links TRBV6-6 to TRBJ1-3; D ambiguous. The V gene lost 4 bases and the J gene lost 2 bases, with 9 bases spanning the gap. CDR3 length: 14 residues. Germline V lookup: CDR1 MNHNY, CDR2 SVGAGI (reference sequence). CDR3 nucleotide sequence: TGTGCCAGCAGTTTTCCCCAGGCTGGAAACACCATATATTTT. This sequence encodes CASSFPQAGNTIYF.